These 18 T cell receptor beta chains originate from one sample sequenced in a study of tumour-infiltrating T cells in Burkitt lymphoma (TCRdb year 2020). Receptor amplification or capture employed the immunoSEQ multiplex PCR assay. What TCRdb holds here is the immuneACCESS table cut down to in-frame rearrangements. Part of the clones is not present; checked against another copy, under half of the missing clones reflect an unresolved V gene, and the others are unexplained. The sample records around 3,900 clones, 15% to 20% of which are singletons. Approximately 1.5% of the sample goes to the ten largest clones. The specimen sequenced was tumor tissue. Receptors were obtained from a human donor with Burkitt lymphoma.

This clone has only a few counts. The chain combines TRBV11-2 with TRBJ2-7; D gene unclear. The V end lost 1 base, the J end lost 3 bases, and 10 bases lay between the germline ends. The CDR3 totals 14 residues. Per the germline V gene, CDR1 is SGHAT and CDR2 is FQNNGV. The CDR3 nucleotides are TGTGCCAGCAGCTTAGTAGAGGTAGGCTACGAGCAGTACTTC. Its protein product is CASSLVEVGYEQYF.

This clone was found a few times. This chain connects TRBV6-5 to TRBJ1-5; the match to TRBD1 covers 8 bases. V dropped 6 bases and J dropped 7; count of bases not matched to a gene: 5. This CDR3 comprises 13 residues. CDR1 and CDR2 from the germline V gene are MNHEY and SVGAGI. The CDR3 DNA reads TGTGCCAGCAGAGGACAGGGAGGACAGCCCCAGCATTTT. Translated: CASRGQGGQPQHF.

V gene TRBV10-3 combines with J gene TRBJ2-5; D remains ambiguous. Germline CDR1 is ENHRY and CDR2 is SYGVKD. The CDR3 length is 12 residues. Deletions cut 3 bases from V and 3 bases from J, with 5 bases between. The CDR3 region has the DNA TGTGCCATCAGTGACCCAAAAGAGACCCAGTACTTC. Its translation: CAISDPKETQYF.

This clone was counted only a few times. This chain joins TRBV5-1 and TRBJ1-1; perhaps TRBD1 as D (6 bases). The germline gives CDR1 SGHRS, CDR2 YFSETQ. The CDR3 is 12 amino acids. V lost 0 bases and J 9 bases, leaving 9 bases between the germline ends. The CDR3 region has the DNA TGCGCCAGCAGCTTGGAGGGGGACCAAGCTTTCTTT. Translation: CASSLEGDQAFF. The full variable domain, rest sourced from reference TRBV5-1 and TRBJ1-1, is KAGVTQTPRYLIKTRGQQVTLSCSPISGHRSVSWYQQTPGQGLQFLFEYFSETQRNKGNFPGRFSGRQFSNSRSEMNVSTLELGDSALYLCASSLEGDQAFFGQGTRLTVV.

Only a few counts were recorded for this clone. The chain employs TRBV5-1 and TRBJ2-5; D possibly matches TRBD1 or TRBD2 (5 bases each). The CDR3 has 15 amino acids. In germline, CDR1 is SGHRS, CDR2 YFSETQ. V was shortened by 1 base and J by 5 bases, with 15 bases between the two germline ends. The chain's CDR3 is CASSLRQRSEETQYF. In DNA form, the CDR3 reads TGCGCCAGCAGCTTGAGACAGCGGAGCGAGGAGACCCAGTACTTC.

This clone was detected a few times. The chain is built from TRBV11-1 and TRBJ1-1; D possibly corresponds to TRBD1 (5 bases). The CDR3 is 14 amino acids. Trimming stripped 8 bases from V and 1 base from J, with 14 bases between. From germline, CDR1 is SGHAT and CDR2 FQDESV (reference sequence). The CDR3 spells CASWGGATNTEAFF. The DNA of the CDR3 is TGTGCCAGCTGGGGGGGAGCGACGAACACTGAAGCTTTCTTT. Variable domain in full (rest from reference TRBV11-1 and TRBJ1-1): EAEVAQSPRYKITEKSQAVAFWCDPISGHATLYWYRQILGQGPELLVQFQDESVVDDSQLPKDRFSAERLKGVDSTLKIQPAELGDSAMYLCASWGGATNTEAFFGQGTRLTVV.

The CDR3 loop reads CASSASGTGVNEQFF. DNA for the CDR3: TGTGCCAGTAGTGCCTCCGGGACAGGGGTCAATGAGCAGTTCTTC. This rearrangement joins TRBV19 to TRBJ2-1, with 10 bases matching TRBD1. Germline CDR1 is LNHDA and CDR2 is SQIVND (reference sequence). Trimming took 5 bases from V and 6 from J; bases not matched to a gene: 7. This CDR3 comprises 15 residues.

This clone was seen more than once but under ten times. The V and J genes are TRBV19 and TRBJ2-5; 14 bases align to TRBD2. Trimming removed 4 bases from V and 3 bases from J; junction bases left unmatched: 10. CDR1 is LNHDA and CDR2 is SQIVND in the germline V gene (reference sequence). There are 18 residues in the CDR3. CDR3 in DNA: TGTGCCAGTAGTAAAGAGGATGGGGGACTAGCGGGAGAAGAGACCCAGTACTTC. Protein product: CASSKEDGGLAGEETQYF. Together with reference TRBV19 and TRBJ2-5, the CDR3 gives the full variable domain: DGGITQSPKYLFRKEGQNVTLSCEQNLNHDAMYWYRQDPGQGLRLIYYSQIVNDFQKGDIAEGYSVSREKKESFPLTVTSAQKNPTAFYLCASSKEDGGLAGEETQYFGPGTRLLVL.

The CDR3 DNA reads TGTGCCAGCAGCTCAGGGGGGACTAATGAAAAACTGTTTTTT. This translates into CASSSGGTNEKLFF. The chain recombines TRBV7-6 with TRBJ1-4; 7 nucleotides match TRBD1. The germline V gene has CDR1 SGHVS and CDR2 FNYEAQ. This CDR3 comprises 14 residues. V shed 4 bases and J 2 bases; nucleotides not matched to a gene: 1.

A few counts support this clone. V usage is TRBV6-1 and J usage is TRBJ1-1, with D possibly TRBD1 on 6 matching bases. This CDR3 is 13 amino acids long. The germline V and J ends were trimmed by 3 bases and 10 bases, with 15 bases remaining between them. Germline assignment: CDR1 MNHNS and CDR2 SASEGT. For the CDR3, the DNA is TGTGCCAGCAGTGAGGTCAGGGGCCGAGGAGCTTTCTTT. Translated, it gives CASSEVRGRGAFF.

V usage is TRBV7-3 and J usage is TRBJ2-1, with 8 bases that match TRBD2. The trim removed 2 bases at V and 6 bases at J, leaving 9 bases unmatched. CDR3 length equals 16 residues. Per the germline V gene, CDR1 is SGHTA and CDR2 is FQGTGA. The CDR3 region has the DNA TGTGCCAGCAGCTTATCCACAGCTAGCGGGCGCAATGAGCAGTTCTTC. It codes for CASSLSTASGRNEQFF.

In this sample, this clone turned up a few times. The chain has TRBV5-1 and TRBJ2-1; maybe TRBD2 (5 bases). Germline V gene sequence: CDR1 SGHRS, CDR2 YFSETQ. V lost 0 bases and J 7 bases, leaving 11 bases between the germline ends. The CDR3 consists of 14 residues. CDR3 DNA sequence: TGCGCCAGCAGCTTGGCTGGGGAGTTTAATGAGCAGTTCTTC. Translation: CASSLAGEFNEQFF.

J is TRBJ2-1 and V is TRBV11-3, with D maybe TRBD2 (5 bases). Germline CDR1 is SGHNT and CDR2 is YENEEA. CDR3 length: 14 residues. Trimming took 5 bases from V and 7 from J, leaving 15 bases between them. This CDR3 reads CASSPVGSFNEQFF. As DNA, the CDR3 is TGTGCCAGCAGCCCCGTGGGGAGTTTTAATGAGCAGTTCTTC.

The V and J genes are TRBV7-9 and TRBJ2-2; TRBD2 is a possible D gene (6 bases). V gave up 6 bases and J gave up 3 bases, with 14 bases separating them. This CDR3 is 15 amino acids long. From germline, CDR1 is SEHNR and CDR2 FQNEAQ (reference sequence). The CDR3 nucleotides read TGTGCCAGCAGGGTAGGAGGGTCGGACACCGGGGAGCTGTTTTTT. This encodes CASRVGGSDTGELFF.

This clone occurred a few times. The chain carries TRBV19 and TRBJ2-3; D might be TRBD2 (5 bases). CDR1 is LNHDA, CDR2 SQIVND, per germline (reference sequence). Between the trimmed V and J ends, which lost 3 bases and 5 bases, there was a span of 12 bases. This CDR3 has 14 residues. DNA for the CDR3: TGTGCCAGTAGTATGGAGGTCTTCCGAGATACGCAGTATTTT. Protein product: CASSMEVFRDTQYF.

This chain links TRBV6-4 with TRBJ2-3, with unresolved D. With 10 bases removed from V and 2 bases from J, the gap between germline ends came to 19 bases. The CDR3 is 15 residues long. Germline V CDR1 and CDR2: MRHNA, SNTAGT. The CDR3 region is CANNRTREYTDTQYF. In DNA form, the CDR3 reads TGTGCCAACAACCGGACCCGCGAGTACACAGATACGCAGTATTTT.

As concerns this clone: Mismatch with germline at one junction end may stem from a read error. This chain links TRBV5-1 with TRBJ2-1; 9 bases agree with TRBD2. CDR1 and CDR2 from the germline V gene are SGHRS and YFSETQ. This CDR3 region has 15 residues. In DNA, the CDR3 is TGCGCCAGCACCTTGGGTGCGGGAGGGTTGAATGAGCAGTTCTTC. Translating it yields CASTLGAGGLNEQFF.

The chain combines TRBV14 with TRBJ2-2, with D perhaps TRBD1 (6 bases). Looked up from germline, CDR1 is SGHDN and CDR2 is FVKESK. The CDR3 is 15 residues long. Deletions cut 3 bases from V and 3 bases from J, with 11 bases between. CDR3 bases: TGTGCCAGCAGCCAGGGGGCCCTCGACACCGGGGAGCTGTTTTTT. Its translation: CASSQGALDTGELFF.